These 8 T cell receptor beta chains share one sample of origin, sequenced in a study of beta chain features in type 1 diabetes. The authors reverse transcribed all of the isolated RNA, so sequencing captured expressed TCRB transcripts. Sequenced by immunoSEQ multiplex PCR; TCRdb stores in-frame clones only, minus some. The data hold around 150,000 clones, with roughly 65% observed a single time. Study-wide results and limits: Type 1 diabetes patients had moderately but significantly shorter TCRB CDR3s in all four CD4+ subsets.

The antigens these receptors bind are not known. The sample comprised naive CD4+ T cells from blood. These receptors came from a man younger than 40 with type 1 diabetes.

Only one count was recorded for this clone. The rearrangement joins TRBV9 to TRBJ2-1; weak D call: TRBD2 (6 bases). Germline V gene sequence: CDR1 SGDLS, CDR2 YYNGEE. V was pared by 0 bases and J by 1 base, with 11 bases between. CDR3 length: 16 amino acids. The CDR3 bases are TGTGCCAGCAGCGTAGTAGCTAGCGAGTCCTACAATGAGCAGTTCTTC. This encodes CASSVVASESYNEQFF. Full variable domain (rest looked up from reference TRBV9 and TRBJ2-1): DSGVTQTPKHLITATGQRVTLRCSPRSGDLSVYWYQQSLDQGLQFLIQYYNGEERAKGNILERFSAQQFPDLHSELNLSSLELGDSALYFCASSVVASESYNEQFFGPGTRLTVL.

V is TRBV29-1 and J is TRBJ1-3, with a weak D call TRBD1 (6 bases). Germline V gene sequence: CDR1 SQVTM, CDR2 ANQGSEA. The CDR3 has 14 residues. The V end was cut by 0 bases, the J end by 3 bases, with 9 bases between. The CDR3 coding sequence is TGCAGCGTTGAAGATCGCAGGGGTGGAAACACCATATATTTT. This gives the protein CSVEDRRGGNTIYF. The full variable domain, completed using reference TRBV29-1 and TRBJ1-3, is SAVISQKPSRDICQRGTSLTIQCQVDSQVTMMFWYRQQPGQSLTLIATANQGSEATYESGFVIDKFPISRPNLTFSTLTVSNMSPEDSSIYLCSVEDRRGGNTIYFGEGSWLTVV.

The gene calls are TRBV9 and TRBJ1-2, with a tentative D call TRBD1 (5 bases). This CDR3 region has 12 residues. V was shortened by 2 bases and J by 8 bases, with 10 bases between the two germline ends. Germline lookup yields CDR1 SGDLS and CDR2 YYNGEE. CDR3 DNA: TGTGCCAGCAGCGTTGCGGGGACCGGCTACACCTTC. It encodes CASSVAGTGYTF.

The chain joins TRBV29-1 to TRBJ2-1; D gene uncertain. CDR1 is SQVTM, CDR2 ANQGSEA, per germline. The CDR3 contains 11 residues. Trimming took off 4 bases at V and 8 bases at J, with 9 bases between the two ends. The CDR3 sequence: CSVVPPHEQFF. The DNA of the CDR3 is TGCAGCGTTGTACCACCCCATGAGCAGTTCTTC.

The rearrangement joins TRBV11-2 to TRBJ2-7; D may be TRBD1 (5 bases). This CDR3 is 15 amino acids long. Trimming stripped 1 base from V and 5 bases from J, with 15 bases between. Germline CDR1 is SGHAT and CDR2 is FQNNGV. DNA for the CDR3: TGTGCCAGCAGCTTAGTATGGGGCAGCTTCAACGAGCAGTACTTC. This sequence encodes CASSLVWGSFNEQYF. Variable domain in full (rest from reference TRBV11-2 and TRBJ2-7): EAGVAQSPRYKIIEKRQSVAFWCNPISGHATLYWYQQILGQGPKLLIQFQNNGVVDDSQLPKDRFSAERLKGVDSTLKIQPAKLEDSAVYLCASSLVWGSFNEQYFGPGTRLTVT.

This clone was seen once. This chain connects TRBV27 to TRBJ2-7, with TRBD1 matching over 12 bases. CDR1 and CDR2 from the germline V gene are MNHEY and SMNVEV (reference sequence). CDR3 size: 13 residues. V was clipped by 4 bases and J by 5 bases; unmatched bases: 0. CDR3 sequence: CASSWDRGHEQYF. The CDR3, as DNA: TGTGCCAGCAGTTGGGACAGGGGGCACGAGCAGTACTTC.

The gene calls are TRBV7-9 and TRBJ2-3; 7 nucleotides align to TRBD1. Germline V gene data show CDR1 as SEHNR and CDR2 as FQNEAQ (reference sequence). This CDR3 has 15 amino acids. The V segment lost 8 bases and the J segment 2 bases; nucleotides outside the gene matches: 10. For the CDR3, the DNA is TGTGCCAGCGCGACAGGGATGGTGGCCACAGATACGCAGTATTTT. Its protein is CASATGMVATDTQYF.

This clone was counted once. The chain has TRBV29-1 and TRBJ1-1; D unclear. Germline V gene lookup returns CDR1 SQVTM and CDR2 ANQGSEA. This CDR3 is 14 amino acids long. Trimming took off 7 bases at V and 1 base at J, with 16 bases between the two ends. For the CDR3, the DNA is TGCAGCGCCGGGTGGGTCGGGCCGAACACTGAAGCTTTCTTT. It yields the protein CSAGWVGPNTEAFF.